A selection of T cell receptor beta chains follows, all from one sample in a study of blood T cell repertoires in COVID-19. Sequencing was performed with immunoSEQ multiplex PCR; in TCRdb, only in-frame clones are kept and a portion is missing. The table lists 200,000 to 300,000 clones, about nine tenths of them singletons. The sequenced sample was peripheral blood. The receptors were sampled from a woman aged 55-70 years who had recovered from COVID-19. The CDR3 runs from the conserved cysteine through the conserved F or W. The D gene is left open where the match is weak. Expanded clones get a size class; other rows say once, few or many, or leave the size out.

v_gene: TRBV11-3
abundance: -
j_gene: TRBJ1-1
d_gene: -
CDR3aa: CASSLSQGLEAFF
CDR3nt: TGTGCCAGCAGCTTATCCCAGGGCCTGGAAGCTTTCTTT

v_gene: TRBV9
abundance: -
j_gene: TRBJ2-1
d_gene: TRBD2
CDR3aa: CASSVFSGGSYNEQFF
CDR3nt: TGTGCCAGCAGCGTATTTAGCGGGGGCTCCTACAATGAGCAGTTCTTC

v_gene: TRBV13
abundance: -
j_gene: TRBJ2-2
d_gene: TRBD1
CDR3aa: CASSLGWTGVSTGELFF
CDR3nt: TGTGCCAGCAGCTTAGGTTGGACAGGGGTAAGCACCGGGGAGCTGTTTTTT

v_gene: TRBV18
abundance: -
j_gene: TRBJ2-5
d_gene: TRBD1
CDR3aa: CASSPLGTAQETQYF
CDR3nt: TGTGCCAGCTCACCACTCGGGACAGCTCAAGAGACCCAGTACTTC

v_gene: TRBV29-1
abundance: -
j_gene: TRBJ1-4
d_gene: -
CDR3aa: CSVESGVGEKLFF
CDR3nt: TGCAGCGTTGAATCGGGAGTCGGCGAAAAACTGTTTTTT

v_gene: TRBV6-4
abundance: -
j_gene: TRBJ1-5
d_gene: TRBD1
CDR3aa: CASSGETGGLRLIYQPQHF
CDR3nt: TGTGCCAGCAGTGGTGAGACAGGGGGCTTACGGCTAATTTATCAGCCCCAGCATTTT

v_gene: TRBV9
abundance: -
j_gene: TRBJ2-5
d_gene: TRBD2
CDR3aa: CASSVASGGAQETQYF
CDR3nt: TGTGCCAGCAGCGTAGCCAGCGGGGGGGCACAAGAGACCCAGTACTTC

v_gene: TRBV7-2
abundance: -
j_gene: TRBJ2-1
d_gene: TRBD2
CDR3aa: CASRPRRTSGGYNEQFF
CDR3nt: TGTGCCAGCAGACCTCGCCGGACTAGCGGGGGCTACAATGAGCAGTTCTTC

v_gene: TRBV7-9
abundance: -
j_gene: TRBJ2-1
d_gene: TRBD1
CDR3aa: CASSLGQGAYNEQFF
CDR3nt: TGTGCCAGCAGCCTCGGACAGGGGGCCTACAATGAGCAGTTCTTC

v_gene: TRBV5-5
abundance: -
j_gene: TRBJ2-5
d_gene: TRBD2
CDR3aa: CASSLGVSGGREETQYF
CDR3nt: TGTGCCAGCAGCTTGGGGGTTAGCGGGGGCCGAGAGGAGACCCAGTACTTC

v_gene: TRBV9
abundance: -
j_gene: TRBJ2-2
d_gene: -
CDR3aa: CASSVGTGWTGELFF
CDR3nt: TGTGCCAGCAGCGTAGGAACAGGGTGGACCGGGGAGCTGTTTTTT

v_gene: TRBV20-1
abundance: -
j_gene: TRBJ1-3
d_gene: -
CDR3aa: CSARDLNTIYF
CDR3nt: TGCAGTGCTAGAGATCTGAACACCATATATTTT

v_gene: TRBV19
abundance: -
j_gene: TRBJ1-3
d_gene: -
CDR3aa: CASSSDRGNTIYF
CDR3nt: TGTGCCAGTAGTTCCGACAGGGGAAACACCATATATTTT

v_gene: TRBV14
abundance: -
j_gene: TRBJ1-2
d_gene: -
CDR3aa: CASSRLTSGEGNGYTF
CDR3nt: TGTGCCAGCAGCCGCCTAACCTCAGGGGAGGGTAATGGCTACACCTTC

v_gene: TRBV5-1
abundance: -
j_gene: TRBJ2-2
d_gene: TRBD1
CDR3aa: CASSRRQGDVGELFF
CDR3nt: TGCGCCAGCAGCCGGCGACAGGGGGATGTAGGGGAGCTGTTTTTT

v_gene: TRBV29-1
abundance: -
j_gene: TRBJ1-1
d_gene: -
CDR3aa: CSAEQGLEFFF
CDR3nt: TGCAGCGCTGAACAAGGACTAGAGTTCTTCTTT

v_gene: TRBV2
abundance: -
j_gene: TRBJ1-2
d_gene: -
CDR3aa: CASSERRGGYTF
CDR3nt: TGTGCCAGCAGTGAAAGGCGGGGGGGCTACACCTTC

v_gene: TRBV6-1
abundance: -
j_gene: TRBJ2-7
d_gene: -
CDR3aa: CASSEPGRREQYF
CDR3nt: TGTGCCAGCAGTGAACCGGGTAGGCGCGAGCAGTACTTC

v_gene: TRBV7-8
abundance: -
j_gene: TRBJ1-2
d_gene: TRBD1
CDR3aa: CASSLSRGQLVGYTF
CDR3nt: TGTGCCAGCAGCTTATCCCGGGGACAGCTAGTTGGCTACACCTTC

v_gene: TRBV24-1
abundance: -
j_gene: TRBJ2-2
d_gene: TRBD2
CDR3aa: CATSGASGAGGSNTGELFF
CDR3nt: TGTGCCACCAGTGGTGCCTCAGGAGCGGGGGGGTCGAACACCGGGGAGCTGTTTTTT

v_gene: TRBV3-1/TRBV3-2
abundance: -
j_gene: TRBJ1-2
d_gene: TRBD1
CDR3aa: CASSPRTGPNYGYTF
CDR3nt: TGTGCCAGCAGCCCTAGGACAGGGCCTAACTATGGCTACACCTTC

v_gene: TRBV7-9
abundance: -
j_gene: TRBJ1-6
d_gene: TRBD1
CDR3aa: CASSPDRYNSPLHF
CDR3nt: TGTGCCAGCAGCCCGGACAGGTATAATTCACCCCTCCACTTT

v_gene: TRBV11-2
abundance: once
j_gene: TRBJ2-1
d_gene: TRBD2
CDR3aa: CASGAPGLAISSYNEQFF
CDR3nt: TGTGCCAGCGGAGCTCCGGGACTAGCAATTAGCTCCTACAATGAGCAGTTCTTC

v_gene: TRBV7-9
abundance: -
j_gene: TRBJ2-7
d_gene: TRBD1
CDR3aa: CASSSGGDRGLPYEQYF
CDR3nt: TGTGCCAGCAGCTCGGGCGGGGACAGGGGGTTGCCCTACGAGCAGTACTTC

v_gene: TRBV19
abundance: -
j_gene: TRBJ2-7
d_gene: -
CDR3aa: CASSPNRLGAREQYF
CDR3nt: TGTGCCAGTAGCCCCAACAGGTTAGGGGCCCGGGAGCAGTACTTC

v_gene: TRBV6-2/TRBV6-3
abundance: -
j_gene: TRBJ1-3
d_gene: -
CDR3aa: CASSSRQEEGNTIYF
CDR3nt: TGTGCCAGCAGTTCCCGACAGGAGGAAGGAAACACCATATATTTT